The 5 T cell receptor beta chains below were found in one sample sequenced in a study of metastatic and nonmetastatic thyroid tumors. Among the patients, none had received any treatment before thyroid surgery. TCRdb re-clonotyped the PCR reads via MiXCR. The sample includes roughly 5,400 clones, about 29% of them seen just once. The sequenced sample was adjacent normal tissue. The receptors were sampled from a female donor with papillary thyroid cancer or a benign thyroid nodule (not recorded which). Some clones in this sample may be carry-over from other donors' samples.

The chain combines TRBV6-1 with TRBJ1-2; TRBD1 matches at 9 bases. The germline gives CDR1 MNHNS, CDR2 SASEGT. With V trimmed by 8 bases and J by 6 bases, 13 bases remained unmatched. This CDR3 has 15 amino acids. CDR3 sequence (DNA): TGTGCCAGCGGTCCTGTAACAGGGGGCGTGGATGGCTACACCTTC. As protein: CASGPVTGGVDGYTF.

The chain is built from TRBV5-1 and TRBJ1-1; D remains ambiguous. The CDR3 totals 14 residues. Germline assignment: CDR1 SGHRS and CDR2 YFSETQ. Deletions cut 0 bases from V and 3 bases from J, with 9 bases between. CDR3 in DNA: TGCGCCAGCAGCTTGGTTTCCGGGGACACTGAAGCTTTCTTT. Encoded protein: CASSLVSGDTEAFF.

This clone was seen only a few times. The CDR3 DNA sequence: TGTGCCAGCATCCGGGGGGTCTCCTACGAGCAGTACTTC. It yields the protein CASIRGVSYEQYF. The rearrangement joins TRBV6-1 to TRBJ2-7, with 7 bases matching TRBD2. Germline V CDR1 and CDR2: MNHNS, SASEGT. The CDR3 has 13 amino acids. With 7 bases clipped from V and 0 bases from J, the junction kept 3 bases outside the gene matches.

As to this clone: An end of the junction differs from the germline gene, which may be a read error. The chain employs TRBV12-5 and TRBJ2-2, with TRBD1 matching 7 bases. CDR3 size: 16 residues. Germline-derived CDR1 and CDR2 are LGHNT and FRNRAP. The CDR3 loop is CASVQQGPINTVELFF. CDR3 nucleotides: TGCGCTAGTGTCCAACAGGGGCCTATAAACACCGTGGAGCTGTTTTTT.

The chain joins TRBV6-1 to TRBJ2-1, with a possible D match to TRBD2 (5 bases). The V end lost 8 bases, the J end lost 5 bases, and 13 bases lay between the germline ends. Germline V gene data show CDR1 as MNHNS and CDR2 as SASEGT. This CDR3 is built from 13 residues. CDR3 sequence (DNA): TGTGCCAGCGGGGAGAGGAAGAACAATGAGCAGTTCTTC. This gives the protein CASGERKNNEQFF.